This entry lists 26 T cell receptor beta chains sequenced from one sample in a study of blood T cell repertoires in COVID-19. Method: immunoSEQ multiplex PCR; TCRdb's copy keeps in-frame clones and lacks some. Here the sample spans approximately 330,000 clones, around 92% being singletons. The sequenced material came from PBMCs or T cells enriched from blood (not recorded which). The receptors stem from a woman younger than 45 who had recovered from COVID-19.

In its sample, this clone was seen a few times. The rearrangement uses TRBV6-5 and TRBJ2-7; 8 bases line up with TRBD2. Germline V gives CDR1 MNHEY, CDR2 SVGAGI. V lost 5 bases to trimming and J lost 2 bases; unmatched junction nucleotides: 8. This CDR3 comprises 15 residues. CDR3 loop: CASSPREGVPYEQYF. The CDR3 bases are TGTGCCAGCAGTCCCCGGGAGGGCGTCCCCTACGAGCAGTACTTC.

The V gene is TRBV27, the J gene TRBJ2-7; TRBD1 matches at 7 bases. V trimming: 4 bases; J trimming: 4 bases; junction bases outside the gene matches: 13. This CDR3 region has 16 residues. CDR1 and CDR2 (germline): MNHEY, SMNVEV (reference sequence). CDR3 sequence: CASSSPHLGTAYEQYF. The DNA for the CDR3 is TGTGCCAGCAGTTCGCCACACCTTGGGACAGCATACGAGCAGTACTTC.

The chain joins TRBV7-9 to TRBJ1-2; weak D call: TRBD1 (6 bases). The CDR3 totals 14 residues. Trimming left V 1 base short and J 1 base short, with 7 bases between. From germline, CDR1 is SEHNR and CDR2 FQNEAQ (reference sequence). CDR3 loop: CASSLDRVNYGYTF. CDR3 nucleotide sequence: TGTGCCAGCAGCTTAGACAGGGTTAACTATGGCTACACCTTC.

J is TRBJ1-2 and V is TRBV7-9; D remains unclear. CDR1 is SEHNR and CDR2 is FQNEAQ in the germline V gene (reference sequence). The V end lost 1 base, the J end lost 1 base, and 16 bases lay between the germline ends. The CDR3 is 17 residues long. Here the CDR3 DNA reads TGTGCCAGCAGCTTAGATGGGCCGGCTATCGTTAACTATGGCTACACCTTC. Translation: CASSLDGPAIVNYGYTF.

V and J are TRBV4-1 and TRBJ1-5; 12 bases are a match to TRBD1. The CDR3 has 16 residues. Germline V lookup: CDR1 MGHRA, CDR2 YSYEKL. With V trimmed by 4 bases and J by 8 bases, 9 bases remained unmatched. The CDR3 region is CASSRGTGGYVEPQHF. The CDR3, as DNA: TGCGCCAGCAGCCGTGGGACAGGGGGCTATGTTGAGCCCCAGCATTTT.

The chain has TRBV6-5 and TRBJ2-7; the match to TRBD2 covers 8 bases. In germline, CDR1 is MNHEY, CDR2 SVGAGI. V gave up 6 bases and J gave up 7 bases; unmatched junction bases: 11. CDR3 length: 14 residues. The CDR3 DNA is TGTGCCAGCAGCGGGGCAGCGGGAGCTGGTGAGCAGTACTTC. Its translation: CASSGAAGAGEQYF.

This rearrangement joins TRBV6-5 to TRBJ2-1; maybe TRBD1 (6 bases). The CDR3 consists of 13 residues. The V and J ends lost 10 bases and 4 bases respectively, with 14 bases between them. Germline CDR1 and CDR2: MNHEY and SVGAGI. This CDR3 reads CANRELEYNEQFF. CDR3 DNA sequence: TGTGCCAACAGGGAGCTGGAGTACAATGAGCAGTTCTTC.

This clone was seen a single time. The rearrangement uses TRBV11-2 and TRBJ2-3; 11 nucleotides line up with TRBD2. There are 16 residues in the CDR3. Losses at the gene ends were 3 bases for V and 6 bases for J; bases not matched to a gene: 8. Germline assignment: CDR1 SGHAT and CDR2 FQNNGV. CDR3 protein: CASSFSGRAIWDTQYF. The CDR3 region has the DNA TGTGCCAGCAGCTTTAGCGGGAGGGCCATTTGGGATACGCAGTATTTT.

This clone was seen once. J is TRBJ2-7 and V is TRBV10-3; the match to TRBD1 covers 7 bases. V trimming: 11 bases; J trimming: 2 bases; junction bases outside the gene matches: 6. This CDR3 is built from 12 residues. CDR1 is ENHRY, CDR2 SYGVKD, per germline. The CDR3 protein is CACRGQTYEQYF. For the CDR3, the DNA is TGTGCCTGCAGGGGACAGACCTACGAGCAGTACTTC.

The V and J genes are TRBV10-3 and TRBJ1-5, with 7 bases that match TRBD1. The CDR3 covers 13 residues. Germline lookup yields CDR1 ENHRY and CDR2 SYGVKD. J lost 5 bases, V lost 6 bases, and 4 bases had no gene match. Written as DNA, the CDR3 is TGTGCCATCAGGGATCAGGGGGATCAGCCCCAGCATTTT. It specifies CAIRDQGDQPQHF.

V gene TRBV27 combines with J gene TRBJ1-1, with a weak D call TRBD1 (6 bases). The CDR3 totals 17 residues. Germline lookup yields CDR1 MNHEY and CDR2 SMNVEV (reference sequence). The ends were cut back, 2 bases at V and 0 bases at J, with 16 bases in the middle. CDR3 in DNA: TGTGCCAGCAGTTTAAAATTTGGGGGCGGGTTGAACACTGAAGCTTTCTTT. Translated: CASSLKFGGGLNTEAFF.

This clone was counted once. V is TRBV28 and J is TRBJ2-6; TRBD2 might be the D (6 bases). CDR3 length: 15 residues. Germline V CDR1 and CDR2: MDHEN, SYDVKM. The CDR3 here is CAAGSLGSGANVLTF. CDR3 DNA sequence: TGTGCGGCGGGATCCCTGGGTTCTGGGGCCAACGTCCTGACTTTC.

V usage is TRBV27 and J usage is TRBJ2-7; 7 nucleotides line up with TRBD1. The germline CDR1 and CDR2 sequences are MNHEY and SMNVEV (reference sequence). V lost 6 bases to trimming and J lost 3 bases; unmatched junction nucleotides: 17. The CDR3 runs to 17 residues. CDR3 nucleotide sequence: TGTGCCAGCAGATATTATATAACCGGGACAGAGATCTACGAGCAGTACTTC. Residues: CASRYYITGTEIYEQYF.

The V and J genes are TRBV2 and TRBJ1-2; tentatively, D is TRBD1 (5 bases). V lost 0 bases and J lost 5, with 10 bases in between. This CDR3 region has 14 residues. CDR1 is SNHLY and CDR2 is FYNNEI in the germline V gene. CDR3 in amino acids: CASSEASGPYGYTF. CDR3 bases: TGTGCCAGCAGTGAAGCGTCAGGGCCATATGGCTACACCTTC.

This sequence joins TRBV6-5 and TRBJ2-5, with 10 positions matching TRBD1. Germline V gives CDR1 MNHEY, CDR2 SVGAGI. The CDR3 runs 15 residues. V lost 5 bases, J lost 2 bases, and 5 bases stayed unmatched. The CDR3 nucleotides read TGTGCCAGCAGTCATAGGACAGGGGGGCAAGAGACCCAGTACTTC. Amino acid sequence: CASSHRTGGQETQYF.

The V and J genes are TRBV5-6 and TRBJ1-6; maybe TRBD1 (5 bases). Trimming pared 0 bases from V and 8 bases from J, leaving 9 bases between. CDR1 and CDR2 from the germline V gene are SGHDT and YYEEEE. There are 14 residues in the CDR3. The CDR3 sequence: CASSLGRQYSPLHF. The CDR3 DNA follows: TGTGCCAGCAGCTTGGGGAGACAGTATTCACCCCTCCACTTT.

The V and J genes are TRBV27 and TRBJ2-1; 7 bases map to TRBD1. From germline, CDR1 is MNHEY and CDR2 SMNVEV (reference sequence). Trimming took 1 base from V and 1 from J; bases not matched to a gene: 7. The CDR3 has 17 residues. The CDR3 DNA is TGTGCCAGCAGTTTATGGCTCCCAGGGGGATCCTACAATGAGCAGTTCTTC. Amino acid sequence: CASSLWLPGGSYNEQFF.

The chain joins TRBV6-5 to TRBJ1-1, with D uncertain. The CDR3 has 14 amino acids. The germline V and J ends were trimmed by 0 bases and 2 bases, with 7 bases remaining between them. The germline gives CDR1 MNHEY, CDR2 SVGAGI. The CDR3 nucleotides read TGTGCCAGCAGTTACTCCGCGTCTAACACTGAAGCTTTCTTT. Protein sequence: CASSYSASNTEAFF.

This sequence joins TRBV19 and TRBJ1-2; D ambiguous. V was clipped by 7 bases and J by 0 bases, with 12 bases between them. Germline-derived CDR1 and CDR2 are LNHDA and SQIVND (reference sequence). CDR3 length equals 14 residues. As DNA, the CDR3 is TGTGCCAGTAACCCATCCGGGACTAACTATGGCTACACCTTC. It is translated as CASNPSGTNYGYTF.

CDR3 sequence reads: CASRTSGSGDTQYF. CDR3 nucleotide sequence: TGCGCCAGCAGGACTAGCGGGAGCGGAGATACGCAGTATTTT. This chain connects TRBV10-2 to TRBJ2-3, with 12 bases lining up with TRBD2. V lost 6 bases and J lost 5; bases outside the gene matches: 3. CDR1 and CDR2 (germline): WSHSY, SAAADI. The CDR3 runs to 14 residues.

The chain employs TRBV15 and TRBJ2-1; D is unclear. Trimming removed 6 bases at V and 9 bases at J, with 12 bases between. This CDR3 region has 12 residues. Per the germline V gene, CDR1 is LNHNV and CDR2 is YYDKDF (reference sequence). As DNA, the CDR3 is TGTGCCACCAGTGGCTACTCGGGTGAGCAGTTCTTC. Translation: CATSGYSGEQFF.

The chain combines TRBV3-1 (or the pseudogene TRBV3-2) with TRBJ2-1, with TRBD2 identical over 14 bases. V trimming: 2 bases; J trimming: 4 bases; junction bases outside the gene matches: 16. The V gene's germline CDR1 is LGHDT and CDR2 YNNKEL (reference sequence). The CDR3 has 21 amino acids. CDR3 residues: CASSQTGGTSGSRGQYNEQFF. CDR3 in DNA: TGTGCCAGCAGCCAAACGGGCGGGACTAGCGGGAGTAGGGGTCAGTACAATGAGCAGTTCTTC.

The V call is TRBV27, the J call TRBJ2-3, with 11 bases fitting TRBD2. The CDR3 totals 15 residues. V trimming: 7 bases; J trimming: 7 bases; junction bases outside the gene matches: 10. The germline gives CDR1 MNHEY, CDR2 SMNVEV (reference sequence). The CDR3 bases are TGTGCCAGCAACCTTTTAGCGGGAGGGAAAAATACGCAGTATTTT. Translating gives CASNLLAGGKNTQYF.

The chain has TRBV18 and TRBJ2-1; 11 nucleotides agree with TRBD2. This CDR3 has 15 amino acids. Germline V gene lookup returns CDR1 KGHSH and CDR2 LQKENI. With V trimmed by 6 bases and J by 5 bases, 6 bases remained unmatched. CDR3 sequence reads: CASSSRLAGNNEQFF. The CDR3 region has the DNA TGTGCCAGCTCTTCAAGACTAGCGGGGAACAATGAGCAGTTCTTC. The variable domain in full, with the rest retrieved from reference TRBV18 and TRBJ2-1, is NAGVMQNPRHLVRRRGQEARLRCSPMKGHSHVYWYRQLPEEGLKFMVYLQKENIIDESGMPKERFSAEFPKEGPSILRIQQVVRGDSAAYFCASSSRLAGNNEQFFGPGTRLTVL.

The V gene is TRBV11-2, the J gene TRBJ1-2, with D perhaps matching TRBD1 (6 bases). Between the trimmed V and J ends, which lost 3 bases and 5 bases, there was a span of 16 bases. Germline V gene data show CDR1 as SGHAT and CDR2 as FQNNGV. The CDR3 runs 15 residues. CDR3 DNA: TGTGCCAGCAGCTTTAATTGGACAGCCCCTTATGGCTACACCTTC. It yields the protein CASSFNWTAPYGYTF.

The chain joins TRBV7-2 to TRBJ2-1; TRBD2 matches 9 bases. CDR3 size: 15 residues. The V and J ends lost 7 bases and 9 bases, in that order; junction bases with no gene match: 13. The germline CDR1 and CDR2 sequences are SGHTA and FQGNSA. The CDR3 sequence: CASTSSGMGTSEQFF. CDR3 in DNA: TGTGCCAGCACCTCTAGCGGGATGGGTACAAGTGAGCAGTTCTTC.